A selection of T cell receptor beta chains follows, all from one sample in a study of shared clonotypes between healthy human individuals. Only in-frame clones appear in the TCRdb table, and some are missing; sequencing was by immunoSEQ multiplex PCR. The sample lists around 530,000 clones; around 80% were seen once. Material: PBMCs. Receptors were obtained from a woman between 40 and 50 years old in good health. Some clones in this sample may be carry-over from other donors' samples. Each CDR3 is given with its conserved first and last residue. The order of the fields is CDR3 protein, CDR3 DNA, J gene, clone size, CDR3 length, D gene, V gene. A D gene is named only where the DNA matches it firmly. A clone size is listed for some rows: how often the clone was seen (once, few, many), or a class if it is expanded.

CDR3: CASSRLAGAYNEQFF; DNA: TGTGCCAGCAGCCGCCTAGCGGGGGCCTACAATGAGCAGTTCTTC; J: TRBJ2-1; size: .; length: 15; D: TRBD2; V: TRBV7-2
CDR3: CASSNGTGRDEQFF; DNA: TGTGCCAGCAGCAACGGGACAGGGCGGGATGAGCAGTTCTTC; J: TRBJ2-1; size: .; length: 14; D: TRBD1; V: TRBV7-9
CDR3: CASSPGPIRSYEQYF; DNA: TGTGCCAGCAGCCCCGGGCCAATCCGGTCCTACGAGCAGTACTTC; J: TRBJ2-7; size: .; length: 15; D: .; V: TRBV9
CDR3: CASTRQGLYEQYF; DNA: TGTGCCAGCACCCGACAGGGCCTGTACGAGCAGTACTTC; J: TRBJ2-7; size: .; length: 13; D: TRBD1; V: TRBV2
CDR3: CASSYAAEREKLFF; DNA: TGTGCCAGCAGTTACGCAGCTGAAAGGGAAAAACTGTTTTTT; J: TRBJ1-4; size: many; length: 14; D: .; V: TRBV6-6
CDR3: CSVDVGLAGRGETQYF; DNA: TGCAGCGTTGATGTGGGACTAGCGGGACGGGGAGAGACCCAGTACTTC; J: TRBJ2-5; size: .; length: 16; D: TRBD2; V: TRBV29-1
CDR3: CASRRQGGTDTQYF; DNA: TGCGCCAGCAGAAGACAGGGTGGGACAGATACGCAGTATTTT; J: TRBJ2-3; size: .; length: 14; D: TRBD1; V: TRBV5-1
CDR3: CASSQEIARNTGELFF; DNA: TGTGCCAGCAGCCAAGAAATAGCGAGGAACACCGGGGAGCTGTTTTTT; J: TRBJ2-2; size: .; length: 16; D: .; V: TRBV5-4
CDR3: CASSYSQLNTGELFF; DNA: TGTGCCAGCAGTTACAGTCAGCTGAACACCGGGGAGCTGTTTTTT; J: TRBJ2-2; size: few; length: 15; D: .; V: TRBV6-5
CDR3: CAINQGGGRQETQYF; DNA: TGTGCCATCAACCAAGGGGGAGGAAGGCAAGAGACCCAGTACTTC; J: TRBJ2-5; size: .; length: 15; D: .; V: TRBV28
CDR3: CASSPRTVSKNTEAFF; DNA: TGTGCCAGCAGCCCAAGGACAGTATCTAAGAACACTGAAGCTTTCTTT; J: TRBJ1-1; size: .; length: 16; D: .; V: TRBV11-2
CDR3: CASRVQGTDTQYF; DNA: TGTGCCAGCAGAGTACAGGGCACAGATACGCAGTATTTT; J: TRBJ2-3; size: .; length: 13; D: .; V: TRBV14
CDR3: CASSPTALYTGELFF; DNA: TGTGCCAGCAGTCCAACGGCCCTGTACACCGGGGAGCTGTTTTTT; J: TRBJ2-2; size: .; length: 15; D: .; V: TRBV6-1
CDR3: CASSWGRNLGYSNQPQHF; DNA: TGTGCCAGTAGTTGGGGACGTAACCTAGGGTATAGCAATCAGCCCCAGCATTTT; J: TRBJ1-5; size: .; length: 18; D: .; V: TRBV19
CDR3: CASSLAQEAHDGYTF; DNA: TGCGCCAGCAGCTTGGCCCAGGAAGCTCATGATGGCTACACCTTC; J: TRBJ1-2; size: few; length: 15; D: .; V: TRBV5-1
CDR3: CASSKRPPQGAGGELFF; DNA: TGTGCCAGCAGCAAAAGGCCCCCTCAGGGGGCCGGCGGGGAGCTGTTTTTT; J: TRBJ2-2; size: .; length: 17; D: TRBD1; V: TRBV11-3
CDR3: CASSLPDGLAGPNEQFF; DNA: TGTGCCAGCAGTTTACCTGATGGGCTAGCGGGGCCTAATGAGCAGTTCTTC; J: TRBJ2-1; size: .; length: 17; D: TRBD2; V: TRBV28
CDR3: CATSRDLDSSTDTQYF; DNA: TGTGCCACCAGCAGAGATCTTGACAGTAGCACAGATACGCAGTATTTT; J: TRBJ2-3; size: .; length: 16; D: .; V: TRBV15
CDR3: CASSPPLGERSGELFF; DNA: TGTGCCAGCAGCCCCCCACTAGGGGAGCGGTCGGGGGAGCTGTTTTTT; J: TRBJ2-2; size: .; length: 16; D: .; V: TRBV5-5
CDR3: CSVDQLERTDTQYF; DNA: TGCAGCGTCGACCAACTAGAGCGCACAGATACGCAGTATTTT; J: TRBJ2-3; size: .; length: 14; D: .; V: TRBV29-1
CDR3: CASRPTGGSSYEQYF; DNA: TGTGCCAGCAGACCAACTGGCGGGAGTTCCTACGAGCAGTACTTC; J: TRBJ2-7; size: .; length: 15; D: TRBD2; V: TRBV28
CDR3: CASSLGTGPQETQYF; DNA: TGTGCCAGCAGCTTAGGCACAGGGCCCCAAGAGACCCAGTACTTC; J: TRBJ2-5; size: .; length: 15; D: .; V: TRBV7-9
CDR3: CASSLTGQSYGYTF; DNA: TGTGCCAGCAGCTTAACCGGACAGAGCTATGGCTACACCTTC; J: TRBJ1-2; size: .; length: 14; D: .; V: TRBV7-3
CDR3: CASSHGTVNTEAFF; DNA: TGCGCCAGCAGCCACGGGACAGTGAACACTGAAGCTTTCTTT; J: TRBJ1-1; size: .; length: 14; D: TRBD1; V: TRBV4-1
CDR3: CASSEAGGTEAFF; DNA: TGTGCCAGCAGTGAAGCAGGGGGCACTGAAGCTTTCTTT; J: TRBJ1-1; size: .; length: 13; D: .; V: TRBV6-1
CDR3: CATSTLTGGNTDTQYF; DNA: TGTGCCACCAGCACGCTGACAGGGGGCAACACAGATACGCAGTATTTT; J: TRBJ2-3; size: .; length: 16; D: TRBD1; V: TRBV15
CDR3: CAWSPLGAGEMYEQYF; DNA: TGTGCCTGGAGTCCCTTGGGAGCGGGAGAAATGTACGAGCAGTACTTC; J: TRBJ2-7; size: once; length: 16; D: TRBD2; V: TRBV30
CDR3: CSVWGNTEAFF; DNA: TGCAGCGTGTGGGGGAACACTGAAGCTTTCTTT; J: TRBJ1-1; size: .; length: 11; D: .; V: TRBV29-1
CDR3: CASSRDRGTDTQYF; DNA: TGTGCCAGCAGCCGGGACAGGGGTACAGATACGCAGTATTTT; J: TRBJ2-3; size: once; length: 14; D: TRBD1; V: TRBV2
CDR3: CASSPLGGGSYEQYF; DNA: TGTGCCAGCTCCCCTCTTGGAGGGGGATCCTACGAGCAGTACTTC; J: TRBJ2-7; size: .; length: 15; D: .; V: TRBV18
CDR3: CASSPGGPSPYEQYF; DNA: TGTGCCAGCAGCCCGGGGGGGCCATCACCCTACGAGCAGTACTTC; J: TRBJ2-7; size: .; length: 15; D: TRBD2; V: TRBV28
CDR3: CASSTRGLAGDTQYF; DNA: TGTGCCAGCAGCACCAGGGGACTAGCGGGAGATACGCAGTATTTT; J: TRBJ2-3; size: .; length: 15; D: TRBD2; V: TRBV27
CDR3: CASSMTLFNEQYF; DNA: TGTGCCAGTAGTATGACCCTATTCAACGAGCAGTACTTC; J: TRBJ2-7; size: .; length: 13; D: .; V: TRBV19
CDR3: CASSLALAGGEQFF; DNA: TGTGCCAGCAGCTTAGCGCTTGCGGGAGGTGAGCAGTTCTTC; J: TRBJ2-1; size: .; length: 14; D: TRBD2; V: TRBV7-9
CDR3: CASSRDRDEKLFF; DNA: TGTGCCAGCAGCCGGGACAGGGATGAAAAACTGTTTTTT; J: TRBJ1-4; size: .; length: 13; D: TRBD1; V: TRBV5-4
CDR3: CATNLGGGVEKLFF; DNA: TGTGCCACCAATCTCGGGGGAGGCGTTGAAAAACTGTTTTTT; J: TRBJ1-4; size: .; length: 14; D: .; V: TRBV28
CDR3: CASSIGTRPGGELFF; DNA: TGTGCCAGCAGCATAGGGACTAGACCCGGGGGGGAGCTGTTTTTT; J: TRBJ2-2; size: .; length: 15; D: TRBD2; V: TRBV5-5
CDR3: CASSTPPGSPGGYTF; DNA: TGCGCCAGCAGCACTCCGCCGGGATCCCCGGGTGGCTACACCTTC; J: TRBJ1-2; size: .; length: 15; D: .; V: TRBV5-1
CDR3: CASSPQKLAGDTDTQYF; DNA: TGTGCCAGCAGCCCACAAAAACTAGCGGGGGATACAGATACGCAGTATTTT; J: TRBJ2-3; size: many; length: 17; D: TRBD2; V: TRBV4-2
CDR3: CASSSSGRGNEQFF; DNA: TGTGCCAGCAGCTCCAGCGGGAGGGGAAATGAGCAGTTCTTC; J: TRBJ2-1; size: .; length: 14; D: TRBD2; V: TRBV7-3
CDR3: CASSSRTGGPTNEKLFF; DNA: TGTGCCAGCAGTTCCCGGACAGGGGGCCCAACTAATGAAAAACTGTTTTTT; J: TRBJ1-4; size: .; length: 17; D: TRBD1; V: TRBV27
CDR3: CASSSPTTGIMGQPQHF; DNA: TGTGCCAGCAGTTCCCCTACGACAGGGATCATGGGTCAGCCCCAGCATTTT; J: TRBJ1-5; size: .; length: 17; D: TRBD1; V: TRBV28
CDR3: CASSFRGAVNTEAFF; DNA: TGTGCCAGCAGTTTTAGGGGCGCAGTGAACACTGAAGCTTTCTTT; J: TRBJ1-1; size: many; length: 15; D: .; V: TRBV27
CDR3: CASTKQGAVNTEAFF; DNA: TGTGCCAGCACCAAACAGGGGGCGGTGAACACTGAAGCTTTCTTT; J: TRBJ1-1; size: many; length: 15; D: TRBD1; V: TRBV10-3
CDR3: CASSQLTSGRAYEQYF; DNA: TGTGCCAGCAGCCAATTAACTAGCGGGAGGGCCTACGAGCAGTACTTC; J: TRBJ2-7; size: .; length: 16; D: TRBD2; V: TRBV14